Sequencing of this T cell receptor beta chain was carried out in a study of CD8 T cells in Susac syndrome (dated by TCRdb to about 2019). In terms of the full investigation: The study used repertoire sequencing to test whether antigen drove CD8+ T cell activation and differentiation in Susac syndrome.

RNA was extracted using the RNeasy kit, and about 0.45 to 1 ug of the RNA was reverse transcribed with random hexamers. The immunoSEQ multiplex PCR assay, which covers 54 Vbeta and 13 Jbeta segments, was used to amplify TCR beta CDR3 regions. To correct PCR amplification bias, a synthetic template baseline was used for both primer optimization and computational correction. The authors' analysis ran thus. Reads were annotated to V, D and J genes according to IMGT and were analyzed with immunoSEQ Analyzer, with only productive sequences retained. Clonality was computed as one minus Shannon entropy normalized by log2 of the number of productive unique sequences. Public and private clones were assessed among the 100 most prevalent clones of each patient and control. Clones were defined as Susac-specific if absent from the healthy and MS cohorts, from around 1,000 published viral clones and from other ImmuneACCESS disease sequences. In TCRdb, the public reads were trimmed at Q25 with fastp and aligned with MiXCR, with productive beta chains retained. Rows are unified per CDR3 protein, each entry keeping the most common DNA and genes. Here the V and J calls rest on TCRdb's processing, not on the authors' analysis. The sample table shows approximately 160,000 distinct CDR3 sequences, and about 94% are seen once. In total, the top ten clones hold 0.13% of the sample.

General conclusions and limits of the study: The TCR sequencing and HLA analysis was acknowledged to have included a relatively small number of individuals.

This clonotype has just one count. Its binding antigen is unknown. Nothing much larger sits one base from this clone, and base qualities are not available. One read is thin evidence. High-throughput TCR beta sequencing profiled peripheral blood CD8+ and CD4+ T cells from healthy donors, Susac syndrome patients and multiple sclerosis patients. Healthy donors were included as age- and sex-matched controls. Bulk CD8+ and CD4+ T cells were purified by magnetic negative isolation, whereas CD8+ TEMRA cells were enriched by FACS. Blood was collected in EDTA tubes and processed within 24 hours, with PBMCs isolated through density gradient centrifugation. PBMCs intended for TCR sequencing were cryopreserved in liquid nitrogen and were subsequently thawed in a 37 degrees C water bath. The sorted or isolated CD4+, CD8+ and CD8+ TEMRA cells reached a purity of at least 90%. Reading the germline V gene gives CDR1 SQVTM and CDR2 ANQGSEA. The germline V end is reduced by 4 bases and the J end by 8 bases; junction bases left unmatched: 16. Inclusive of the bounding cysteine and phenylalanine, the CDR3 is 15 residues long. The read is trimmed to its CDR3 DNA, 45 bases read in frame from base 1.

The rearrangement joined TRBV29-1 to TRBJ1-1; a stretch of 7 junction bases matches TRBD1. This receptor was identified in a human donor in good health. The sample was CD4+ T cells from PBMCs. The CDR3 amino acid sequence is: CSVAAAAGTEFEAFF. DNA sequence: TGCAGCGTTGCCGCCGCTGCAGGGACAGAATTCGAAGCTTTCTTT.